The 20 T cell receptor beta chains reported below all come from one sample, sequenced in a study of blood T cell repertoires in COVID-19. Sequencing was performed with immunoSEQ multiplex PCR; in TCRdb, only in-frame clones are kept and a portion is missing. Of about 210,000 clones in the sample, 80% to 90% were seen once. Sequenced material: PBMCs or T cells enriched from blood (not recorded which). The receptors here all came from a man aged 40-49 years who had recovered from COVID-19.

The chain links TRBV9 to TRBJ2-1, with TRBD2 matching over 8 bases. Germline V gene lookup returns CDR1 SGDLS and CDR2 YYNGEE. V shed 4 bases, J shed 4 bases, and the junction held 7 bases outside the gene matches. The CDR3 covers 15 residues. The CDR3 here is CASSSNPSGYNEQFF. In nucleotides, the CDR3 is TGTGCCAGCAGCTCAAATCCTAGCGGGTACAATGAGCAGTTCTTC.

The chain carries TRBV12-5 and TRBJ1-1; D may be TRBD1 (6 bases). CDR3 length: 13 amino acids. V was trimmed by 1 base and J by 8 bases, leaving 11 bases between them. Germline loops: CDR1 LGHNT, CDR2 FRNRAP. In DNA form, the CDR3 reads TGTGCTAGTGGTTTGGAGTTGGGGACAGAAGCTTTCTTT. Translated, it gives CASGLELGTEAFF.

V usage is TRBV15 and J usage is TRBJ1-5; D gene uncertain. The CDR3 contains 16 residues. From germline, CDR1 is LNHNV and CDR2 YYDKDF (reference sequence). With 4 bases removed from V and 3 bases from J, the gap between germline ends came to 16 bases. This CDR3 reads CATSNPEAGLNQPQHF. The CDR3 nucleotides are TGTGCCACCAGCAACCCGGAGGCAGGACTCAATCAGCCCCAGCATTTT.

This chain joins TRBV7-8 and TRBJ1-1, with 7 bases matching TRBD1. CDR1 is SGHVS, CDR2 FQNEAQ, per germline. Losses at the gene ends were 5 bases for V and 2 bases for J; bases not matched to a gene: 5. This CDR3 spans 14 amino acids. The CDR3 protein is CASSLRQGNTEAFF. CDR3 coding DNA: TGTGCCAGCAGCCTCCGACAGGGCAACACTGAAGCTTTCTTT.

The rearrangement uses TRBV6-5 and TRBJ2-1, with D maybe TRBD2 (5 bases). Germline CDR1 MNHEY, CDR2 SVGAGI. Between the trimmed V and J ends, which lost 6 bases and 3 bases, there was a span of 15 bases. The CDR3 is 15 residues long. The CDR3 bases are TGTGCCAGCAGCACACGGGAAGACTTCTACAATGAGCAGTTCTTC. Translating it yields CASSTREDFYNEQFF.

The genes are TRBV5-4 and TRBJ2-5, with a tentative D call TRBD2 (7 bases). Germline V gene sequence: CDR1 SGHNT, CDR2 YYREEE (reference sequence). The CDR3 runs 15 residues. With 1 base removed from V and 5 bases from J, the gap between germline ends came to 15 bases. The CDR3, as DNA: TGTGCCAGCAGCTTGAGCGCGGGGGCGGAGGAGACCCAGTACTTC. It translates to CASSLSAGAEETQYF.

CDR3 sequence reads: CASSPGTVNTEAFF. Here the CDR3 DNA reads TGTGCCAGCTCTCCGGGGACAGTGAACACTGAAGCTTTCTTT. The chain links TRBV18 to TRBJ1-1; TRBD1 agrees at 7 bases. The CDR3 has 14 amino acids. The ends lost 6 bases at V and 0 bases at J; junction bases unmatched: 4. The germline gives CDR1 KGHSH, CDR2 LQKENI.

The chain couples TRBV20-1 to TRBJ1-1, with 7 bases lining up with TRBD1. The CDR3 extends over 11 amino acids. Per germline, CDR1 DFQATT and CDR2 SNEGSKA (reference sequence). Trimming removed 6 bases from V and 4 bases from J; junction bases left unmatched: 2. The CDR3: CSAWDSTEAFF. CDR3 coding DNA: TGCAGTGCCTGGGACAGCACTGAAGCTTTCTTT.

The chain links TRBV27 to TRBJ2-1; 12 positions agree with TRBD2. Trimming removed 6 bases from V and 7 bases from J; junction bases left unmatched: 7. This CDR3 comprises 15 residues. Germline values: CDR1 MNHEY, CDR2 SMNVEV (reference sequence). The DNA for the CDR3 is TGTGCCAGCAGGGGCCTAGCGGGGGGGCCTAATGAGCAGTTCTTC. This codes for CASRGLAGGPNEQFF.

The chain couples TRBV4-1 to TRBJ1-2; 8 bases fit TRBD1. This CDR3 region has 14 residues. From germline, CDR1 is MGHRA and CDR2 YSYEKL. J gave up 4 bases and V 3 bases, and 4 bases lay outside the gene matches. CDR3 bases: TGCGCCAGCAGCCAGAGCCAGGGGGCCTATGGCTACACCTTC. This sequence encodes CASSQSQGAYGYTF.

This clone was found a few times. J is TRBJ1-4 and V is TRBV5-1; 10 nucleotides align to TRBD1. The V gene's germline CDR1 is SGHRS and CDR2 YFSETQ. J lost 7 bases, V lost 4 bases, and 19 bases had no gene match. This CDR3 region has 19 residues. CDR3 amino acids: CASSLTTGQGLNLGEKLFF. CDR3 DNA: TGCGCCAGCAGCCTGACGACGGGACAGGGGTTAAACTTGGGTGAAAAACTGTTTTTT.

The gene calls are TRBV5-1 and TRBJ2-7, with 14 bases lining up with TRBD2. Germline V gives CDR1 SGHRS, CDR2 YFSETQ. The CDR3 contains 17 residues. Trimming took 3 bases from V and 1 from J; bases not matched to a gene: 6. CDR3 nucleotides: TGCGCCAGCAGCTCGGGACTAGCGGGGGTCCGGTCCTACGAGCAGTACTTC. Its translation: CASSSGLAGVRSYEQYF.

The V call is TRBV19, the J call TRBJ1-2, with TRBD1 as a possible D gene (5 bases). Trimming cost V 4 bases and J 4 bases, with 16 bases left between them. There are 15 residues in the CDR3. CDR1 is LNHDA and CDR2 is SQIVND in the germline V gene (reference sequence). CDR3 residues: CASSSGAVLTYGYTF. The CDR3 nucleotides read TGTGCCAGTAGTAGCGGGGCCGTACTAACCTATGGCTACACCTTC.

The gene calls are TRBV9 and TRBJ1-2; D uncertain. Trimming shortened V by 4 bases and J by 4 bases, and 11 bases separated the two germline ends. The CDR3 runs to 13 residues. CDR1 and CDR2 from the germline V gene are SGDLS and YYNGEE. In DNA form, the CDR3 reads TGTGCCAGCAGCCTAAATGTCGGCTATGGCTACACCTTC. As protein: CASSLNVGYGYTF.

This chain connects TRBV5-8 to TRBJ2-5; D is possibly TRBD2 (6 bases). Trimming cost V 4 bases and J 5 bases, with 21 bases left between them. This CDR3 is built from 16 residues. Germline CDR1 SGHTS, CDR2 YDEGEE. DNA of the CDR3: TGTGCCAGCAGCGCCCCCCGGGGGTTTGGGACGGAGACCCAGTACTTC. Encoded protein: CASSAPRGFGTETQYF.

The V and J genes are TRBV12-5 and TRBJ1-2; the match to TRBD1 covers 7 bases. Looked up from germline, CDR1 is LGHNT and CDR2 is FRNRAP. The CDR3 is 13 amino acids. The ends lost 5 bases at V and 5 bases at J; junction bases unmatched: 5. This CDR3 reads CASGRGGVYGYTF. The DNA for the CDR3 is TGTGCTAGTGGTCGAGGGGGCGTTTATGGCTACACCTTC.

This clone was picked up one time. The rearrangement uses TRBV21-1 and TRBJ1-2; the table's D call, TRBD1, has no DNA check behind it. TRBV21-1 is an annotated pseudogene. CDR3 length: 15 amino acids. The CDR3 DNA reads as TGTGCCAGCAGCACGGACAGACAAACCTATCATGGCTACACCTTC. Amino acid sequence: CASSTDRQTYHGYTF.

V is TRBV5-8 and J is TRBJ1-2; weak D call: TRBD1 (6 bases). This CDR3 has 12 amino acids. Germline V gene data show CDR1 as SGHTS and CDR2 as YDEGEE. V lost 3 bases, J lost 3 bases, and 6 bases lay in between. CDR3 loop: CASSWGHYGYTF. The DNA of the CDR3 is TGTGCCAGCAGCTGGGGGCACTATGGCTACACCTTC.

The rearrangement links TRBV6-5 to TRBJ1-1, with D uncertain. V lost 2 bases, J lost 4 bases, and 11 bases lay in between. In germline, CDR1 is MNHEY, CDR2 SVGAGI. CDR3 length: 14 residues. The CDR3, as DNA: TGTGCCAGCAGTTACGGGAGGGTATCCACTGAAGCTTTCTTT. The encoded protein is CASSYGRVSTEAFF.

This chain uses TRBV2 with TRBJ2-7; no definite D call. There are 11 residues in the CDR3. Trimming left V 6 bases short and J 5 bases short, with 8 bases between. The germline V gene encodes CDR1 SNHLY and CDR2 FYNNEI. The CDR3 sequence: CASSERDEQYF. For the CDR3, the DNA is TGTGCCAGCAGCGAAAGAGACGAGCAGTACTTC.